This T cell receptor beta chain was captured by sequencing in a study of T cell repertoires in cytomegalovirus infection. Study details: In the study, CMV epitopes included recently identified HLA-C-restricted and well-studied HLA-B-restricted ones. An indication of both CMV infection and matching HLA type came from public TCR beta signatures.

Looked up from germline, CDR1 is SGHTA and CDR2 is FQGTGA. The CDR3 loop spans 13 amino acids. The ends were cut back, 6 bases at V and 6 bases at J, with 14 bases in the middle. This clonotype was picked up one time. No antigen is known for it. MiXCR, applied by TCRdb to the reads, yields one record per CDR3 protein. The sample holds approximately 730,000 distinct CDR3 sequences; just under 30% are singletons and the top ten take around 12%. This receptor was obtained from a human donor in good health (CMV status not recorded). Some clones in this sample may be carry-over from other donors' samples. The V and J genes are TRBV7-3 and TRBJ1-2; no reliable D call. The starting material was cultured CD8+ T cells from PBMCs, obtained from culture after CMV antigen stimulation. Written as DNA, the CDR3 is TGTGCCAGCAGTCGAGGGAGTTCGGATGGCTACACCTTC. It translates to CASSRGSSDGYTF.